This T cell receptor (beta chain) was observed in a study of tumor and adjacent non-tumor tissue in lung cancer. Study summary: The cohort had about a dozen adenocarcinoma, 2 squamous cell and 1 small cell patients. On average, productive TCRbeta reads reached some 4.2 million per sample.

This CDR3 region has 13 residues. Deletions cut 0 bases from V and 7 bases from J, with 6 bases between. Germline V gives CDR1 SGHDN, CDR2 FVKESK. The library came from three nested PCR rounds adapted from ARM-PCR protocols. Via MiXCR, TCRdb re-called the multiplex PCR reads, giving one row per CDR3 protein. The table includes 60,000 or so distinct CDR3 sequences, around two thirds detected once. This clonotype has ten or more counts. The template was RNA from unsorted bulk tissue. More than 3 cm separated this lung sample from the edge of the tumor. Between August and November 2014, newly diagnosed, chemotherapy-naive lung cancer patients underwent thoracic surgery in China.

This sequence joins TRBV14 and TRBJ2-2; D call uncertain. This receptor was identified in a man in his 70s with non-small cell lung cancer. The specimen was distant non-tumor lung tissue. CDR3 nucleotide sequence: TGTGCCAGCAGCCAAGATCTAGGCGGGGAGCTGTTTTTT. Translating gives CASSQDLGGELFF.